This T cell receptor beta chain was captured in a study of T cell responses to AZD1222 COVID-19 vaccine. Study-level findings and limits: Baseline serostatus was positive in only six AZD1222 recipients. Repertoires were sampled only after the peak T cell response. Increases in Spike-specific TCR breadth and depth were seen after two AZD1222 doses.

Concerning this clone: The antigen is not known.

Only in-frame clones appear in the TCRdb table, and some are missing; sequencing was by immunoSEQ multiplex PCR. The sample yields fewer than 150,000 clones, 90% to 95% seen once. The CDR3 is 17 amino acids. From germline, CDR1 is MDHEN and CDR2 SYDVKM. The ends were cut back, 2 bases at V and 7 bases at J, with 21 bases in the middle. This receptor was taken from an adult in good health. This chain links TRBV28 with TRBJ1-5; D remains unclear. The material sequenced was peripheral blood, taken on day 0 of AZD1222 vaccination. The CDR3 coding sequence is TGTGCCAGCAGTTTAATGGTTGTCGGGGAATCCGGACAGCCCCAGCATTTT. Protein product: CASSLMVVGESGQPQHF.